Given below is one T cell receptor (beta chain) in context. The antigen remains unidentified. TCRdb's copy holds only in-frame clones and misses some; the assay was immunoSEQ multiplex PCR. The sample lists tens of thousands of clones; 75% to 95% were seen once. The data derive from a study of OX40 agonist ivuxolimab in advanced cancers. The CDR3 length is 14 residues. The germline gives CDR1 SGHRS, CDR2 YFSETQ. V was clipped by 4 bases and J by 2 bases; unmatched bases: 6. Findings and limits, study-wide: The study found that CD8+ T cells averaged more expanded clones than CD4+.

The sample consisted of CD4+ or CD8+ T cells sorted from blood, taken in a trial of the OX40 agonist ivuxolimab. V usage is TRBV5-1 and J usage is TRBJ2-7; the match to TRBD1 covers 7 bases. The TCR was taken from an adult with an advanced solid tumor such as melanoma, head and neck, liver or kidney cancer. The CDR3 loop is CASSATGATYEQYF. The DNA of the CDR3 is TGCGCCAGCAGCGCCACAGGGGCAACCTACGAGCAGTACTTC.